This T cell receptor beta chain was captured in a study of T-cell memory formation after mild COVID-19. Barcoded TCR alpha and TCR beta cDNA libraries with UMIs came from 5'RACE using constant-segment primers. TCRdb independently ran MiXCR on the 5' RACE reads; one entry per CDR3 protein. The table records 310,000 or so distinct CDR3 sequences, 15% to 20% of them present only once. This clonotype was counted ten times or more. Its antigen remains unknown. Study-level points and caveats: Contracting CD4+ clones were located mainly in CM and EM, and CD8+ clones in EMRA. CD4+ bias marked clones expanding day 15 to 37, unlike balanced contracting clones. Second-wave clones with a day 37 peak had unconfirmed SARS-CoV-2 specificity.

The germline gives CDR1 SQVTM, CDR2 ANQGSEA. J lost 6 bases, V lost 6 bases, and 8 bases had no gene match. The CDR3 extends over 13 amino acids. This receptor was taken from a man in his late teens or twenties who had mild COVID-19 (a few samples of this study predate the infection). Cell type and time point are not known. The chain is built from TRBV29-1 and TRBJ2-7; 10 nucleotides match TRBD2. The sequenced sample was PBMCs or a T cell subset sorted from them (not recorded which). The CDR3 reads CSVTSGYLREQYF. The CDR3 DNA follows: TGCAGCGTGACTAGCGGGTATCTACGCGAGCAGTACTTC.